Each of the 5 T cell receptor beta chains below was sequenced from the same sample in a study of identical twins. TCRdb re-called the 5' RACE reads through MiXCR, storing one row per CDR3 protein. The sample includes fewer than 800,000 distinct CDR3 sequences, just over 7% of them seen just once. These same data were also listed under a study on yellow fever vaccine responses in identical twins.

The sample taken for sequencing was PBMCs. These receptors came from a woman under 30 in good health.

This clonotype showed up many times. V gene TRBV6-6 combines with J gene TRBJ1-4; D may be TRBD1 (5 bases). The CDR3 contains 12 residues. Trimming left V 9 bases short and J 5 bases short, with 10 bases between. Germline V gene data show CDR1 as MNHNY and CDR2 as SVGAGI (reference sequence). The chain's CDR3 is CASRGTNEKLFF. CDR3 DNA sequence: TGTGCCAGTCGTGGGACGAATGAAAAACTGTTTTTT.

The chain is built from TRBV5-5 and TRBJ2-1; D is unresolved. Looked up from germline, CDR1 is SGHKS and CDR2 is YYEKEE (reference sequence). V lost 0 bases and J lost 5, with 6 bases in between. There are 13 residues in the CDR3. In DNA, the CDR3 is TGTGCCAGCAGCTTGGCGGCCCACAATGAGCAGTTCTTC. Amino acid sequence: CASSLAAHNEQFF.

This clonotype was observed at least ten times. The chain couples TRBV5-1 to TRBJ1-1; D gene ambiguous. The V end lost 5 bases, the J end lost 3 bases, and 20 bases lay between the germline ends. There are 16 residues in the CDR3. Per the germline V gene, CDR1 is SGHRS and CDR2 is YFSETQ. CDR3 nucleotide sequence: TGCGCCAGCAGTTTTTCCGGTGGGCTCATGGACACTGAAGCTTTCTTT. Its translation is CASSFSGGLMDTEAFF.

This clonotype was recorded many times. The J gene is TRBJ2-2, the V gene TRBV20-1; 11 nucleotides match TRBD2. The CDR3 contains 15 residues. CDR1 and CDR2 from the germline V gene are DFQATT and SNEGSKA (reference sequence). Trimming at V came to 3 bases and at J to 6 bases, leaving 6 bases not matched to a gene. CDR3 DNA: TGCAGTGCTAGTATGGCTAGCGGGGGGTCCGGGGAGCTGTTTTTT. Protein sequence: CSASMASGGSGELFF.

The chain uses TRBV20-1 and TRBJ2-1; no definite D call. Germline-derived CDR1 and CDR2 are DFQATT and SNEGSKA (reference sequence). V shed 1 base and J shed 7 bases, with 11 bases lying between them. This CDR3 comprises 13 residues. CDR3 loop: CSARGGLKNEQFF. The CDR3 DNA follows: TGCAGTGCTAGAGGAGGCTTAAAGAATGAGCAGTTCTTC.